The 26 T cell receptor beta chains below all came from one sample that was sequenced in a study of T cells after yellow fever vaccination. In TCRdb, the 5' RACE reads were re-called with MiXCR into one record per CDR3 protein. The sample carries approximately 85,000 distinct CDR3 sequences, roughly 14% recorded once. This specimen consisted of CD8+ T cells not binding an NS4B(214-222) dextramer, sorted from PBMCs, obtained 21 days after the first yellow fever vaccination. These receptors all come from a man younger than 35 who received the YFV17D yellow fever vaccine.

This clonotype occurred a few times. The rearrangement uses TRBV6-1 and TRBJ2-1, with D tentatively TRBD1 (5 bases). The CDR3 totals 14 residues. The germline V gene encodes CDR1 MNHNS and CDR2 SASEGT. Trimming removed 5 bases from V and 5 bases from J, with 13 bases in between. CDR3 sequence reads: CASSPGYLNNEQFF. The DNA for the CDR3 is TGTGCCAGCAGTCCAGGGTATCTCAACAATGAGCAGTTCTTC.

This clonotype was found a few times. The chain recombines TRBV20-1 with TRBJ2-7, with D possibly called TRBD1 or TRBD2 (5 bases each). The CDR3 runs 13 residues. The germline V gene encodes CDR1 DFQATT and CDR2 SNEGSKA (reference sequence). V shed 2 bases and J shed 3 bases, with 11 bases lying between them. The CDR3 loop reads CSARRAGSYEQYV. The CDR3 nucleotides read TGCAGTGCTAGAAGGGCAGGGAGCTACGAGCAGTACGTC.

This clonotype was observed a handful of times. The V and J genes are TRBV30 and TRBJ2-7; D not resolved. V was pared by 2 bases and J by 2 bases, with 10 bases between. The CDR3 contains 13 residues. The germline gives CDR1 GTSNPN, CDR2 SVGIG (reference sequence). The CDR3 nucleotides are TGTGCCTGGAGTAGCTTTGAGCCCTACGAGCAGTACTTC. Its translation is CAWSSFEPYEQYF.

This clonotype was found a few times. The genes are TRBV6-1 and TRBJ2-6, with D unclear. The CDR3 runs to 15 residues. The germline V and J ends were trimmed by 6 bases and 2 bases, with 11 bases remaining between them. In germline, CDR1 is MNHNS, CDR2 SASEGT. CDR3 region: CASSGFGPGANVLTF. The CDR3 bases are TGTGCCAGCAGCGGATTCGGTCCTGGGGCCAACGTCCTGACTTTC.

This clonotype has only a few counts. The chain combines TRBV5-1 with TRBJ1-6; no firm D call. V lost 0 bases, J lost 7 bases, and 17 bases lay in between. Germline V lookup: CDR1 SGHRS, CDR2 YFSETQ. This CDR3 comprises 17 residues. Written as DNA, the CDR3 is TGCGCCAGCAGCTTGGGGGAGGGTCCGACGCGGAATTCACCCCTCCACTTT. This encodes CASSLGEGPTRNSPLHF.

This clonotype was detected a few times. CDR3 DNA sequence: TGTGCCAGCAGTTACACTGGGGGGGGCGGGCAGTTCTTC. Translation gives CASSYTGGGGQFF. V is TRBV6-6 and J is TRBJ2-1; perhaps TRBD2 as D (7 bases). CDR3 length: 13 residues. Looked up from germline, CDR1 is MNHNY and CDR2 is SVGAGI (reference sequence). Trimming removed 2 bases from V and 12 bases from J, with 14 bases in between.

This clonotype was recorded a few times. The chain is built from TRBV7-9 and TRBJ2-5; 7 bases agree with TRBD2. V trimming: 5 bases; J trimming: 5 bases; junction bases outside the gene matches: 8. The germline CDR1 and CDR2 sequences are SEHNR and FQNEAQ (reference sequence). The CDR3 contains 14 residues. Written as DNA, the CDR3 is TGTGCCAGCAGCGCTTCCGGGACTATGGAGACCCAGTACTTC. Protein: CASSASGTMETQYF.

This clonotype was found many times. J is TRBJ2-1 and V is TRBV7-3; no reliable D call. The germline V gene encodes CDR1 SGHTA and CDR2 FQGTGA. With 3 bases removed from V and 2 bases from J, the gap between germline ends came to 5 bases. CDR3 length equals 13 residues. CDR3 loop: CASSFDPYNEQFF. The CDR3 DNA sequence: TGTGCCAGCAGCTTTGACCCCTACAATGAGCAGTTCTTC.

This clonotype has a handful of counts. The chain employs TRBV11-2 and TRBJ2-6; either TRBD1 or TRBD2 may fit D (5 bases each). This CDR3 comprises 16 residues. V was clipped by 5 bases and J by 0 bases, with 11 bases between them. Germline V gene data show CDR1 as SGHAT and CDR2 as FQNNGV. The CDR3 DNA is TGTGCCAGCAGCAGGGACGGCTTCTCTGGGGCCAACGTCCTGACTTTC. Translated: CASSRDGFSGANVLTF.

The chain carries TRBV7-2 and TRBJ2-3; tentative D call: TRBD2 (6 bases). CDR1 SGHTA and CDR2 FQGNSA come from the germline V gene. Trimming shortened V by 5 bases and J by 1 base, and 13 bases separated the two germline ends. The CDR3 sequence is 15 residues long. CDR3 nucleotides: TGTGCCAGCAGCGGCCTGCCGGGGGGCACAGATACGCAGTATTTT. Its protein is CASSGLPGGTDTQYF.

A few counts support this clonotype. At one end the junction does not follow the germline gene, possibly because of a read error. The CDR3 sequence: CASSPAAGSGTEAFF. CDR3 coding DNA: TGTGCTAGCAGCCCGGCGGCCGGGTCCGGCACTGAAGCTTTCTTT. The V gene is TRBV7-7, the J gene TRBJ1-1, with no clear D. The CDR3 length is 15 residues. Germline loops: CDR1 SSHAT, CDR2 FNYEAQ (reference sequence).

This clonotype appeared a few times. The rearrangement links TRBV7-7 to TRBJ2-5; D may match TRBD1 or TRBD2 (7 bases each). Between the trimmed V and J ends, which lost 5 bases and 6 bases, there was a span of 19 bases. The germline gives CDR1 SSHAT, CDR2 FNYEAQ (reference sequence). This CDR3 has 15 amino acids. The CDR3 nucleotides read TGTGCCAGCAGCCCCGGGGAGGGGGCCGGTCAGACCCAGTACTTC. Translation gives CASSPGEGAGQTQYF.

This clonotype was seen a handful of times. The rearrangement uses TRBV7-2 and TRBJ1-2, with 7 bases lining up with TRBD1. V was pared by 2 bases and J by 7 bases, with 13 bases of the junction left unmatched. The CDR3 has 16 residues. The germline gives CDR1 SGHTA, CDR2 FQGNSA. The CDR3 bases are TGTGCCAGCAGCTTAATACGGCGACAGGGATATAGTGGCTACACCTTC. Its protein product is CASSLIRRQGYSGYTF.

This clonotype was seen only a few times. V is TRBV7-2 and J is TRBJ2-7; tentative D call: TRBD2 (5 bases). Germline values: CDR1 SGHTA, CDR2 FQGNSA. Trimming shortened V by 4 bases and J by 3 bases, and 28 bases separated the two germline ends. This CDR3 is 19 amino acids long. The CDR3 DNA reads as TGTGCCAGCAGCTCTATTCAGCAGGCAGGCGGGTGGGCGTACTACGAGCAGTACTTC. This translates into CASSSIQQAGGWAYYEQYF.

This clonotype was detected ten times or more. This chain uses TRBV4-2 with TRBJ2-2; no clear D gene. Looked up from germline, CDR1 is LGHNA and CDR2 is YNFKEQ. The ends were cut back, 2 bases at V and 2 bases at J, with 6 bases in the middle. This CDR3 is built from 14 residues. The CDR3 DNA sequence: TGTGCCAGCAGCCAACTCAGAAACACCGGGGAGCTGTTTTTT. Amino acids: CASSQLRNTGELFF.

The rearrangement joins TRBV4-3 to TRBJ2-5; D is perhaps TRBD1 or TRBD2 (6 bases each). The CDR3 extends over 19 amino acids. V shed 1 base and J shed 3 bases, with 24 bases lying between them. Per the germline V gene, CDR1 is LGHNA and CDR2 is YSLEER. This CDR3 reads CASSQGGRSGAGEEETQYF. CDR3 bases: TGCGCCAGCAGCCAAGGGGGGCGGTCGGGAGCAGGGGAAGAAGAGACCCAGTACTTC.

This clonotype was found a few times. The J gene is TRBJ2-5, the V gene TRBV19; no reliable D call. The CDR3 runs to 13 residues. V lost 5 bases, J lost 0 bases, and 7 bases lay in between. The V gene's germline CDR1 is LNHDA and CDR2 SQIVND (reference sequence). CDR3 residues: CASSQEYQETQYF. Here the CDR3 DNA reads TGTGCCAGTAGTCAGGAGTACCAAGAGACCCAGTACTTC.

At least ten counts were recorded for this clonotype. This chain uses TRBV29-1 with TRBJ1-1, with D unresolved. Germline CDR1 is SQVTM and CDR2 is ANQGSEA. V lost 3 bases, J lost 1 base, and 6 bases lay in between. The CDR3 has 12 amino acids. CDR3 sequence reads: CSVDWRNTEAFF. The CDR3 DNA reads TGCAGCGTTGATTGGCGGAACACTGAAGCTTTCTTT.

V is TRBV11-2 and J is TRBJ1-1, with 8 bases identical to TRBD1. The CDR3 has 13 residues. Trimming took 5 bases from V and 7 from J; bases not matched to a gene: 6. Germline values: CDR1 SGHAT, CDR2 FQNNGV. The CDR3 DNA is TGTGCCAGCAGCGGGGACAGGAGGGATGAAGCTTTCTTT. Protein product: CASSGDRRDEAFF.

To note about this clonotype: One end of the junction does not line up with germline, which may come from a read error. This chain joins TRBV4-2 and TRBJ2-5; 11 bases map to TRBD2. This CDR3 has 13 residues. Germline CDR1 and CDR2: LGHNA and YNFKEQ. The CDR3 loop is CASSQSGTSGLDF. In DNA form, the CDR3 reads TGTGCCAGCAGCCAGAGTGGGACTAGCGGCTTGGACTTC.

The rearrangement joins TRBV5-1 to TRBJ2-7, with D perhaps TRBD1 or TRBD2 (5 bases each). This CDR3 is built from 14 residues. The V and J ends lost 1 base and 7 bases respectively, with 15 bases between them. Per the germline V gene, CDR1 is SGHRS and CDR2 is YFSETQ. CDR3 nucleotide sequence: TGCGCCAGCAGCTTGTTGGGGCCCGGGGAGGAGCAGTACGTC. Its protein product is CASSLLGPGEEQYV.

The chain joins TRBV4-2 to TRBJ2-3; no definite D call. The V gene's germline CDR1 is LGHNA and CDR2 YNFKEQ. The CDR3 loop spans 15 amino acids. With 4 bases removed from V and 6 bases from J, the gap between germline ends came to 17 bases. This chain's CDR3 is CASSPQYGYVDTQYF. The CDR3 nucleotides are TGTGCCAGCAGCCCACAGTACGGTTACGTGGATACGCAGTATTTT.

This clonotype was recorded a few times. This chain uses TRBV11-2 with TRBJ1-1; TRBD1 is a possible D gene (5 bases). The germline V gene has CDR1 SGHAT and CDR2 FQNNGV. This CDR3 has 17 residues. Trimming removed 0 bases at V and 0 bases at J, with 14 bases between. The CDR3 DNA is TGTGCCAGCAGCTTAGATGGCCAGGGAGGGGTGAACACTGAAGCTTTCTTT. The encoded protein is CASSLDGQGGVNTEAFF.

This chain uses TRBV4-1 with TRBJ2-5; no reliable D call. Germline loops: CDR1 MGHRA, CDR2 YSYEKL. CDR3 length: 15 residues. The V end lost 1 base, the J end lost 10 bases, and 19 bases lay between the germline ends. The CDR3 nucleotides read TGCGCCAGCAGCCAAGCCGGTTATAGCCGGCCAGGCCAGTACTTC. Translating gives CASSQAGYSRPGQYF.

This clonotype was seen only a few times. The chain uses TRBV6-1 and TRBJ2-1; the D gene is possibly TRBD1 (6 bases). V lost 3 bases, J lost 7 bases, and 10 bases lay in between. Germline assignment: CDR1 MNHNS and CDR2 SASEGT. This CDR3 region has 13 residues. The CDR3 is CASSDTGTNEQFF. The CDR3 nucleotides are TGTGCCAGCAGTGACACAGGGACAAATGAGCAGTTCTTC.

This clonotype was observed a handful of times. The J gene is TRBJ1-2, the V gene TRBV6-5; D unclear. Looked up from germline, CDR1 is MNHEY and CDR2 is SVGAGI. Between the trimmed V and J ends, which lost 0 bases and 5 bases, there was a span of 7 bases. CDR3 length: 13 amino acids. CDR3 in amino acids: CASSYSTDYGYTF. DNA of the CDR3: TGTGCCAGCAGTTACTCGACTGATTATGGCTACACCTTC.